Following are 29 T cell receptor beta chains from one sample sequenced in a study of CD8+CD57+ T cells in acquired aplastic anemia. The template used for profiling TCR beta VDJ and CDR3 was genomic DNA. MiXCR was run by TCRdb on the reads, yielding one entry per CDR3 protein. Counted here are some 290,000 distinct CDR3 sequences, 45% to 70% occurring once; the ten biggest clones make up less than 10%. Sequenced material: sorted CD4+, CD8+, or CD8+CD57+ T cells (not recorded which) from PBMCs. The receptors were gathered from a human donor with severe aplastic anemia or a healthy control (not recorded which).

This clonotype was picked up many times. This chain links TRBV3-1 with TRBJ1-1, with a possible D match to TRBD1 (5 bases). CDR1 LGHDT and CDR2 YNNKEL come from the germline V gene (reference sequence). The CDR3 sequence is 13 residues long. Trimming took off 6 bases at V and 1 base at J, with 9 bases between the two ends. Here the CDR3 reads CASRLGRNTEAFF. As DNA, the CDR3 is TGTGCCAGCAGGTTGGGACGGAACACTGAAGCTTTCTTT.

The chain recombines TRBV20-1 with TRBJ2-3, with TRBD1 matching over 8 bases. CDR3 size: 15 residues. V lost 3 bases, J lost 2 bases, and 7 bases stayed unmatched. Germline CDR1 DFQATT, CDR2 SNEGSKA (reference sequence). CDR3 nucleotides: TGCAGTGCTAGTTTGCGACAGGGGAACACAGATACGCAGTATTTT. This translates into CSASLRQGNTDTQYF.

This chain connects TRBV9 to TRBJ2-5; 10 positions agree with TRBD2. Germline-derived CDR1 and CDR2 are SGDLS and YYNGEE. The trim removed 0 bases at V and 4 bases at J, leaving 9 bases unmatched. This CDR3 is built from 17 residues. The CDR3 DNA reads TGTGCCAGCAGCGTAGTCCCTCTAGCGGGGGAAGGAGAGACCCAGTACTTC. The encoded protein is CASSVVPLAGEGETQYF. The complete variable domain, with remaining parts taken from reference TRBV9 and TRBJ2-5, reads DSGVTQTPKHLITATGQRVTLRCSPRSGDLSVYWYQQSLDQGLQFLIQYYNGEERAKGNILERFSAQQFPDLHSELNLSSLELGDSALYFCASSVVPLAGEGETQYFGPGTRLLVL.

This clonotype was recorded many times. CDR3 nucleotides: TGTGCCAGCAGCGCCAGTGACCGGGTATCTTCTGGAAACACCATATATTTT. Its protein is CASSASDRVSSGNTIYF. The chain is built from TRBV9 and TRBJ1-3; D gene ambiguous. This CDR3 has 17 amino acids. V lost 3 bases and J lost 1, with 17 bases in between. Germline assignment: CDR1 SGDLS and CDR2 YYNGEE.

This clonotype appeared many times. In DNA, the CDR3 is TGCGCCAGCAGAATTAAATACGAGCAGTACTTC. Amino acids: CASRIKYEQYF. The chain employs TRBV5-1 and TRBJ2-7; D gene uncertain. Trimming removed 5 bases at V and 4 bases at J, with 7 bases between. Germline V lookup: CDR1 SGHRS, CDR2 YFSETQ. The CDR3 runs to 11 residues.

The V call is TRBV19, the J call TRBJ2-3; 8 bases match TRBD2. The CDR3 runs 16 residues. Per germline, CDR1 LNHDA and CDR2 SQIVND (reference sequence). Trimming took 3 bases from V and 2 from J; bases not matched to a gene: 7. CDR3 residues: CASSMATSGHTDTQYF. In nucleotides, the CDR3 is TGTGCCAGTAGTATGGCCACTAGCGGTCACACAGATACGCAGTATTTT.

This chain joins TRBV20-1 and TRBJ1-4, with D maybe TRBD1 (5 bases). The CDR3 sequence is 14 residues long. Germline CDR1 is DFQATT and CDR2 is SNEGSKA (reference sequence). Trimming stripped 0 bases from V and 7 bases from J, with 12 bases between. CDR3 region: CSARDHGGFEKLFF. DNA of the CDR3: TGCAGTGCTAGAGATCATGGGGGTTTTGAAAAACTGTTTTTT.

J is TRBJ2-5 and V is TRBV7-2; 8 bases line up with TRBD1. Unmatched junction bases numbered 5, after V lost 4 bases and J lost 4 bases. Germline lookup yields CDR1 SGHTA and CDR2 FQGNSA. The CDR3 contains 14 residues. CDR3 residues: CASSWKQGGETQYF. The CDR3 DNA is TGTGCCAGCAGCTGGAAACAGGGGGGAGAGACCCAGTACTTC.

This chain joins TRBV2 and TRBJ2-7, with D possibly being TRBD2 (6 bases). The germline V and J ends were trimmed by 7 bases and 0 bases, with 10 bases remaining between them. From germline, CDR1 is SNHLY and CDR2 FYNNEI. The CDR3 consists of 13 residues. In nucleotides, the CDR3 is TGTGCCAGCAAGGCGGGGTTCTCCTACGAGCAGTACTTC. It codes for CASKAGFSYEQYF.

This rearrangement joins TRBV4-2 to TRBJ2-5; no clear D gene. Germline CDR1 is LGHNA and CDR2 is YNFKEQ. The V and J ends lost 2 bases and 11 bases respectively, with 9 bases between them. The CDR3 runs 11 residues. The CDR3 is CASSQSQEQYF. The DNA for the CDR3 is TGTGCCAGCAGCCAATCTCAAGAGCAGTACTTC.

This clonotype came up a few times. The chain couples TRBV7-3 to TRBJ2-2; tentatively, D is TRBD1 or TRBD2 (6 bases each). The CDR3 is made up of 14 amino acids. V was shortened by 6 bases and J by 7 bases, with 15 bases between the two germline ends. In germline, CDR1 is SGHTA, CDR2 FQGTGA. Here the CDR3 reads CASSQGGYGGELFF. CDR3 DNA: TGTGCCAGCAGTCAAGGGGGGTACGGCGGGGAGCTGTTTTTT.

CDR3 coding DNA: TGTGCCAGCAGCCTTGGACAGGGTTGGTTTCCACCCCTCCACTTT. Translated: CASSLGQGWFPPLHF. The rearrangement uses TRBV25-1 and TRBJ1-6, with 8 bases lining up with TRBD1. CDR1 and CDR2 from the germline V gene are MGHDK and SYGVNS. This CDR3 region has 15 residues. Trimming at V came to 6 bases and at J to 11 bases, leaving 12 bases not matched to a gene.

This clonotype was found a few times. The chain has TRBV9 and TRBJ2-2; the D gene is possibly TRBD2 (6 bases). The V and J ends lost 2 bases and 1 base respectively, with 9 bases between them. Germline V gene data show CDR1 as SGDLS and CDR2 as YYNGEE. This CDR3 has 15 amino acids. The CDR3 DNA reads TGTGCCAGCAGCGTCGGGACTCTGAACACCGGGGAGCTGTTTTTT. It codes for CASSVGTLNTGELFF.

Many counts were recorded for this clonotype. The chain is built from TRBV20-1 and TRBJ1-5; D may be TRBD1 (5 bases). Germline CDR1 reads DFQATT; CDR2 reads SNEGSKA (reference sequence). V lost 3 bases, J lost 0 bases, and 6 bases lay in between. The CDR3 has 13 amino acids. DNA for the CDR3: TGCAGTGCTAGGAGGGGTAGCAATCAGCCCCAGCATTTT. This encodes CSARRGSNQPQHF.

The gene calls are TRBV7-8 and TRBJ2-1; D is perhaps TRBD1 (6 bases). Germline assignment: CDR1 SGHVS and CDR2 FQNEAQ. The CDR3 covers 14 residues. V dropped 3 bases and J dropped 8 bases, with 14 bases sitting between them. The CDR3 here is CASSFLHGGDEQFF. CDR3 nucleotide sequence: TGTGCCAGCAGCTTTCTACATGGGGGCGATGAGCAGTTCTTC. Full variable domain (missing parts from reference TRBV7-8 and TRBJ2-1): GAGVSQSPRYKVAKRGQDVALRCDPISGHVSLFWYQQALGQGPEFLTYFQNEAQLDKSGLPSDRFFAERPEGSVSTLKIQRTQQEDSAVYLCASSFLHGGDEQFFGPGTRLTVL.

The J gene is TRBJ2-3, the V gene TRBV7-2; the match to TRBD2 covers 12 bases. In germline, CDR1 is SGHTA, CDR2 FQGNSA. The CDR3 consists of 18 residues. V gave up 1 base and J gave up 5 bases; unmatched junction bases: 10. The CDR3 DNA sequence: TGTGCCAGCAGCTTAGGTCGTCGACTAGCGGGGGTCTTAGATACGCAGTATTTT. Residues: CASSLGRRLAGVLDTQYF.

To note about this clonotype: This could be a read error, since a much larger clone is one nucleotide away. This sequence joins TRBV11-2 and TRBJ2-3; the match to TRBD1 covers 7 bases. Germline trimming cut 4 bases from V and 5 bases from J; bases unmatched to any gene: 9. This CDR3 is 15 amino acids long. Per the germline V gene, CDR1 is SGHAT and CDR2 is FQNNGV. As DNA, the CDR3 is TGTGCCAGCAGCTCCGGACAGGTCCCGGGAGATACGCAGTATTTT. This gives the protein CASSSGQVPGDTQYF.

The chain employs TRBV6-4 and TRBJ1-6; D gene uncertain. Deletions cut 2 bases from V and 9 bases from J, with 8 bases between. CDR3 length: 13 residues. Germline V gene sequence: CDR1 MRHNA, CDR2 SNTAGT. Here the CDR3 DNA reads TGTGCCAGCAGTGACGGGTTGGGTTCACCCCTCCACTTT. This codes for CASSDGLGSPLHF.

CDR3: CASYPGTENIQYF. The CDR3 bases are TGTGCCAGCTATCCCGGTACGGAAAACATTCAGTACTTC. The genes are TRBV2 and TRBJ2-4; D call uncertain. V was pared by 8 bases and J by 5 bases, with 13 bases between. The germline V gene has CDR1 SNHLY and CDR2 FYNNEI. The CDR3 contains 13 residues.

In the case of this clonotype: Germline and junction disagree at one end, which may indicate a read error. The chain links TRBV6-5 to TRBJ1-2; 7 bases line up with TRBD1. The CDR3 extends over 13 amino acids. From germline, CDR1 is MNHEY and CDR2 SVGAGI. CDR3 in DNA: TGCGCCAGCAGTGCCGGGACAGACTATGGCTACACCTTC. It translates to CASSAGTDYGYTF.

In its sample, this clonotype was seen a few times. This chain connects TRBV19 to TRBJ2-7; D gene ambiguous. The CDR3 length is 12 residues. With 6 bases removed from V and 6 bases from J, the gap between germline ends came to 12 bases. Germline loops: CDR1 LNHDA, CDR2 SQIVND (reference sequence). DNA of the CDR3: TGTGCCAGTAGCAAGGCGGTCGGCGAGCAGTACTTC. This translates into CASSKAVGEQYF.

The V and J genes are TRBV30 and TRBJ2-2, with 7 positions matching TRBD1. Trimming took 3 bases from V and 0 from J; bases not matched to a gene: 7. CDR1 and CDR2 from the germline V gene are GTSNPN and SVGIG (reference sequence). The CDR3 has 16 residues. The CDR3 nucleotides are TGTGCCTGGAGGGGAAACAGGGGATCGAACACCGGGGAGCTGTTTTTT. Protein sequence: CAWRGNRGSNTGELFF.

This clonotype was observed many times. The chain has TRBV4-3 and TRBJ2-5, with 7 bases identical to TRBD2. CDR1 and CDR2 (germline): LGHNA, YSLEER. The CDR3 sequence is 14 residues long. V was clipped by 2 bases and J by 5 bases; unmatched bases: 5. CDR3 amino acids: CASSQNGGGETQYF. In DNA, the CDR3 is TGCGCCAGCAGCCAAAACGGGGGAGGGGAGACCCAGTACTTC.

This sequence joins TRBV29-1 and TRBJ1-1; D is unclear. CDR1 SQVTM and CDR2 ANQGSEA come from the germline V gene. Between the trimmed V and J ends, which lost 7 bases and 1 base, there was a span of 10 bases. The length of the CDR3 is 12 residues. CDR3 in amino acids: CSGRAGNTEAFF. In DNA, the CDR3 is TGCAGCGGCCGGGCAGGGAACACTGAAGCTTTCTTT. Combining the CDR3 with reference TRBV29-1 and TRBJ1-1 gives the whole variable domain SAVISQKPSRDICQRGTSLTIQCQVDSQVTMMFWYRQQPGQSLTLIATANQGSEATYESGFVIDKFPISRPNLTFSTLTVSNMSPEDSSIYLCSGRAGNTEAFFGQGTRLTVV.

The V and J genes are TRBV10-3 and TRBJ2-1; no clear D gene. CDR1 and CDR2 (germline): ENHRY, SYGVKD. The CDR3 covers 11 residues. V was trimmed by 3 bases and J by 9 bases, leaving 6 bases between them. CDR3 bases: TGTGCCATCAGTGATCGCGCTGAGCAGTTCTTC. Amino acid sequence: CAISDRAEQFF.

At least ten counts were recorded for this clonotype. The chain links TRBV28 to TRBJ1-1; a possible D gene is TRBD1 (5 bases). The ends were cut back, 6 bases at V and 0 bases at J, with 14 bases in the middle. Germline lookup yields CDR1 MDHEN and CDR2 SYDVKM. The CDR3 length is 15 residues. CDR3 sequence reads: CASSPPKGMNTEAFF. DNA of the CDR3: TGTGCCAGCAGCCCGCCGAAGGGGATGAACACTGAAGCTTTCTTT.

The chain employs TRBV5-1 and TRBJ2-2; no firm D call. Germline V gene lookup returns CDR1 SGHRS and CDR2 YFSETQ. The CDR3 totals 14 residues. With 5 bases removed from V and 7 bases from J, the gap between germline ends came to 15 bases. The CDR3 is CASRLGWVDGELFF. The CDR3 coding sequence is TGCGCCAGCAGACTTGGCTGGGTGGACGGGGAGCTGTTTTTT.

The rearrangement joins TRBV19 to TRBJ2-4; possibly TRBD2 for D (6 bases). This CDR3 region has 16 residues. Germline V gives CDR1 LNHDA, CDR2 SQIVND (reference sequence). The V gene lost 3 bases and the J gene lost 5 bases, with 17 bases spanning the gap. The CDR3 loop is CASSIFGGKVQNIQYF. The DNA of the CDR3 is TGTGCCAGTAGTATCTTTGGGGGGAAGGTACAAAACATTCAGTACTTC.

The V call is TRBV19, the J call TRBJ1-1; 11 nucleotides match TRBD1. CDR3 length: 15 amino acids. After removal of 5 bases from V and 4 bases from J, the junction contained 6 bases not matched to a gene. The V gene's germline CDR1 is LNHDA and CDR2 SQIVND (reference sequence). CDR3 DNA: TGTGCCAGTAGTTGGGACAGGGGGTATGGCACTGAAGCTTTCTTT. Its protein is CASSWDRGYGTEAFF. The full variable domain, in which reference TRBV19 and TRBJ1-1 provide the parts outside the CDR3, is DGGITQSPKYLFRKEGQNVTLSCEQNLNHDAMYWYRQDPGQGLRLIYYSQIVNDFQKGDIAEGYSVSREKKESFPLTVTSAQKNPTAFYLCASSWDRGYGTEAFFGQGTRLTVV.